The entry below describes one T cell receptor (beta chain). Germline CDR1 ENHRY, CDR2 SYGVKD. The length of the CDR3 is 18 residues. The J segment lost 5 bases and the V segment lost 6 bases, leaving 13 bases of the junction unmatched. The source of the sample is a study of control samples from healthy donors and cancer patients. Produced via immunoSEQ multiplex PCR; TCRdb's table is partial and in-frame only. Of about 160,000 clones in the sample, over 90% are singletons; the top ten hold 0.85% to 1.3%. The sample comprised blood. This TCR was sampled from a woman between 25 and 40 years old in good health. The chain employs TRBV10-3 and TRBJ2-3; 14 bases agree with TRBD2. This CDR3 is CAIRLMHGTSGGLDTQYF. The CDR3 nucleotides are TGTGCCATCAGGCTTATGCACGGGACTAGCGGGGGCTTAGATACGCAGTATTTT.